The 4 T cell receptor beta chains below all came from one sample that was sequenced in a study of T cell responses to AZD1222 COVID-19 vaccine. Data came from immunoSEQ multiplex PCR; TCRdb stores just in-frame clones and leaves some out. The sample has more than 95,000 clones, 85% to 90% seen once; the top ten hold less than 8.5%. The sequencing here drew on peripheral blood, taken 28 days after the second AZD1222 dose. The receptors were sampled from an adult who received the AZD1222 COVID-19 vaccine.

V usage is TRBV21-1 and J usage is TRBJ1-1. TRBV21-1 is deemed a pseudogene. CDR3 length equals 14 residues. The CDR3 DNA reads as TGTGCCAGCAGCAAAGCAGGGGGGGCCACTGAAGCTTTCTTT. Translation: CASSKAGGATEAFF.

The genes are TRBV3-1 (or the pseudogene TRBV3-2) and TRBJ1-2; D is ambiguous. Trimming pared 5 bases from V and 6 bases from J, leaving 7 bases between. CDR3 size: 11 residues. From germline, CDR1 is LGHDT and CDR2 YNNKEL (reference sequence). CDR3 residues: CASSLGNGYTF. As DNA, the CDR3 is TGTGCCAGCAGCTTAGGTAATGGCTACACCTTC.

In this sample, this clone turned up a few times. The V gene is TRBV11-2, the J gene TRBJ2-7; the match to TRBD2 covers 8 bases. The V gene end was trimmed by 3 bases and the J gene end by 3 bases; junction bases not matched to a gene: 1. The CDR3 is 13 amino acids. Per the germline V gene, CDR1 is SGHAT and CDR2 is FQNNGV. The CDR3 DNA is TGTGCCAGCAGCTTCAGCGGGAGCTACGAGCAGTACTTC. This translates into CASSFSGSYEQYF.

The chain carries TRBV13 and TRBJ1-2; D uncertain. The CDR3 runs to 14 residues. Germline CDR1 PRHDT, CDR2 FYEKMQ (reference sequence). The V end was cut by 0 bases, the J end by 2 bases, with 7 bases between. The CDR3 nucleotides read TGTGCCAGCAGCTTAGGGCTGGAGAACTATGGCTACACCTTC. Translation gives CASSLGLENYGYTF.